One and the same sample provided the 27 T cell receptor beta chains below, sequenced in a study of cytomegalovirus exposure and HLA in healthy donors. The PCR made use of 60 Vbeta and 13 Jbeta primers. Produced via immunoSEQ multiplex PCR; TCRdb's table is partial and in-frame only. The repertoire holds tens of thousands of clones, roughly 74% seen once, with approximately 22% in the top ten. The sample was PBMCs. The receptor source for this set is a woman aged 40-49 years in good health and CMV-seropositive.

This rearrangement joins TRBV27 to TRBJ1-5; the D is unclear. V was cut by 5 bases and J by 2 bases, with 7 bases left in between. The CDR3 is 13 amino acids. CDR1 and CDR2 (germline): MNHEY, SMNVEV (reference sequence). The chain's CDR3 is CASSITGNQPQHF. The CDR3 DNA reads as TGTGCCAGCAGTATCACAGGCAATCAGCCCCAGCATTTT.

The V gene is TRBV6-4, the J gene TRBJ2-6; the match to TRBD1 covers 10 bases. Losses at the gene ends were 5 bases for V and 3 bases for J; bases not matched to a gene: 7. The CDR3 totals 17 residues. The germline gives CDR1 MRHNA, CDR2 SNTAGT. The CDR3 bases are TGTGCCAGCAGTCCAAGACAGGGGGCGCGTGGGGCCAACGTCCTGACTTTC. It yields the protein CASSPRQGARGANVLTF.

CDR3 residues: CASSLTNGEAYEQYF. CDR3 DNA: TGCGCCAGCAGCTTGACAAATGGTGAGGCCTACGAGCAGTACTTC. The chain joins TRBV5-1 to TRBJ2-7; D unclear. Germline CDR1 is SGHRS and CDR2 is YFSETQ. V dropped 1 base and J dropped 2 bases, with 13 bases sitting between them. This CDR3 contains 15 residues. The full variable domain, its missing parts supplied by reference TRBV5-1 and TRBJ2-7, is KAGVTQTPRYLIKTRGQQVTLSCSPISGHRSVSWYQQTPGQGLQFLFEYFSETQRNKGNFPGRFSGRQFSNSRSEMNVSTLELGDSALYLCASSLTNGEAYEQYFGPGTRLTVT.

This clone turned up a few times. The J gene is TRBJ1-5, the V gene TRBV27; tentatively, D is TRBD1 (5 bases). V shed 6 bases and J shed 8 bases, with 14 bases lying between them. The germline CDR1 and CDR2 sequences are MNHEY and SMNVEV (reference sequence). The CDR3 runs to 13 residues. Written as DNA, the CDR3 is TGTGCCAGCAGCTCAACTCAGGGTAAGCCCCAGCATTTT. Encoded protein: CASSSTQGKPQHF.

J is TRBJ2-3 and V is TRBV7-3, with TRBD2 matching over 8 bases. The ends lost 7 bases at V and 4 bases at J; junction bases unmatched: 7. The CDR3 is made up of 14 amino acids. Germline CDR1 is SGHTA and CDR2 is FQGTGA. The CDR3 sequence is CASKVTSASDTQYF. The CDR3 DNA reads TGTGCCAGCAAAGTGACTAGCGCCTCAGATACGCAGTATTTT.

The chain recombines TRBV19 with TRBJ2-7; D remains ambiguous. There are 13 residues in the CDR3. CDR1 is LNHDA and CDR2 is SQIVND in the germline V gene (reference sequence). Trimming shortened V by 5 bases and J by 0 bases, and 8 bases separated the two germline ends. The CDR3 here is CASSADFSYEQYF. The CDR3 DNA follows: TGTGCCAGTAGTGCAGACTTCTCCTACGAGCAGTACTTC.

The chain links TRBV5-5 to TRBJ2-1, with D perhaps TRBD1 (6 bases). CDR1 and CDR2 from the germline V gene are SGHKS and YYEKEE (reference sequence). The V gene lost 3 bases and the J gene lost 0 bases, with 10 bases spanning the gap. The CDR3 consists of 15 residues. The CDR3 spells CASSWGHLSYNEQFF. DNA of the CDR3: TGTGCCAGCAGCTGGGGACATCTCTCCTACAATGAGCAGTTCTTC.

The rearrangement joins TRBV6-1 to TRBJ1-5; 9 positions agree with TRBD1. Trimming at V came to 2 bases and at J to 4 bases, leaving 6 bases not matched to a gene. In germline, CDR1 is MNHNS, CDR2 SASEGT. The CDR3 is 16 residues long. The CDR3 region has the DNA TGTGCCAGCAGTGAATGGTCCGGGACAGGGAATCAGCCCCAGCATTTT. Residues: CASSEWSGTGNQPQHF.

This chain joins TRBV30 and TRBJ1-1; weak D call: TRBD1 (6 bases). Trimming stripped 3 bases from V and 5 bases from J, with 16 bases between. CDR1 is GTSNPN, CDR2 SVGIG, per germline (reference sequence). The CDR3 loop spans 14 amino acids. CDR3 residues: CAWSEGWQGTEAFF. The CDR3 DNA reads TGTGCCTGGAGCGAAGGTTGGCAGGGGACTGAAGCTTTCTTT.

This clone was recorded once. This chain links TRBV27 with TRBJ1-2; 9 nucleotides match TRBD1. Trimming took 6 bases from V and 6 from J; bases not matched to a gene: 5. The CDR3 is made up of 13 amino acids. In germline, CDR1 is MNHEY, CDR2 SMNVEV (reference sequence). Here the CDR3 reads CASSLQGADGYTF. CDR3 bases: TGTGCCAGCAGCCTACAGGGGGCGGATGGCTACACCTTC.

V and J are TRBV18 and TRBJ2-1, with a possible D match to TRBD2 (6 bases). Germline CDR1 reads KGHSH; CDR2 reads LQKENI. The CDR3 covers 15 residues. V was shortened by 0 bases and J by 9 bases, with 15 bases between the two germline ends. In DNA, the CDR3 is TGTGCCAGCTCACCACCGGGGGGTGCGTTAGGTGAGCAGTTCTTC. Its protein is CASSPPGGALGEQFF. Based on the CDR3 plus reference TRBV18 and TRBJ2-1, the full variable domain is NAGVMQNPRHLVRRRGQEARLRCSPMKGHSHVYWYRQLPEEGLKFMVYLQKENIIDESGMPKERFSAEFPKEGPSILRIQQVVRGDSAAYFCASSPPGGALGEQFFGPGTRLTVL.

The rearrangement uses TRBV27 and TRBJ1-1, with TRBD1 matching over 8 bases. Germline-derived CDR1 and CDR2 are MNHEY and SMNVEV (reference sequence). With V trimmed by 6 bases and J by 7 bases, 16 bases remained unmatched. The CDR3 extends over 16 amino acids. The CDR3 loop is CASSSPSGQANREAFF. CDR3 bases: TGTGCCAGCAGCTCACCTTCGGGACAGGCTAACCGTGAAGCTTTCTTT.

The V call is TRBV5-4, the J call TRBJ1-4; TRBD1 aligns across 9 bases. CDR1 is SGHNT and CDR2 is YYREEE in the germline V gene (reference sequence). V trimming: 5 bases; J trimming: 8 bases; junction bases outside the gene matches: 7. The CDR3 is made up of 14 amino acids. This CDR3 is CASRSQGAGEKLFF. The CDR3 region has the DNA TGTGCCAGCAGGTCACAGGGGGCAGGCGAAAAACTGTTTTTT. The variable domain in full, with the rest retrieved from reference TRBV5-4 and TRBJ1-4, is ETGVTQSPTHLIKTRGQQVTLRCSSQSGHNTVSWYQQALGQGPQFIFQYYREEENGRGNFPPRFSGLQFPNYSSELNVNALELDDSALYLCASRSQGAGEKLFFGSGTQLSVL.

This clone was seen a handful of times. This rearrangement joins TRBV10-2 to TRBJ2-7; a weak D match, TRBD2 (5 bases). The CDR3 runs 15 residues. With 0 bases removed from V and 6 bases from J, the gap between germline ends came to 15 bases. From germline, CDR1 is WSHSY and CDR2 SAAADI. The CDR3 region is CASSESPDFKGEQYF. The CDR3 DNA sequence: TGCGCCAGCAGTGAGTCCCCGGACTTCAAAGGCGAGCAGTACTTC.

CDR3 in amino acids: CASSFRGTNNEQFF. CDR3 nucleotide sequence: TGTGCCAGCAGCTTCAGGGGGACAAACAATGAGCAGTTCTTC. The rearrangement joins TRBV7-2 to TRBJ2-1, with TRBD1 matching 7 bases. The CDR3 totals 14 residues. Trimming at V came to 3 bases and at J to 5 bases, leaving 4 bases not matched to a gene. The germline CDR1 and CDR2 sequences are SGHTA and FQGNSA.

The CDR3 loop reads CASSLGGPPSEAFF. Here the CDR3 DNA reads TGTGCCAGCAGCTTAGGGGGCCCCCCCTCTGAAGCTTTCTTT. V usage is TRBV7-9 and J usage is TRBJ1-1; possibly TRBD1 for D (5 bases). This CDR3 has 14 residues. Per germline, CDR1 SEHNR and CDR2 FQNEAQ (reference sequence). V shed 1 base and J shed 6 bases, with 12 bases lying between them. Based on the CDR3 plus reference TRBV7-9 and TRBJ1-1, the full variable domain is DTGVSQNPRHKITKRGQNVTFRCDPISEHNRLYWYRQTLGQGPEFLTYFQNEAQLEKSRLLSDRFSAERPKGSFSTLEIQRTEQGDSAMYLCASSLGGPPSEAFFGQGTRLTVV.

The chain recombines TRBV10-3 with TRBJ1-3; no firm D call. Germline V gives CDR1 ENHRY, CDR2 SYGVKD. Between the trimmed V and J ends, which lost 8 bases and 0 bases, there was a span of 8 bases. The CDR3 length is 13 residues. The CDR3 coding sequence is TGTGCCATCGCGGAACCCTCTGGAAACACCATATATTTT. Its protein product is CAIAEPSGNTIYF.

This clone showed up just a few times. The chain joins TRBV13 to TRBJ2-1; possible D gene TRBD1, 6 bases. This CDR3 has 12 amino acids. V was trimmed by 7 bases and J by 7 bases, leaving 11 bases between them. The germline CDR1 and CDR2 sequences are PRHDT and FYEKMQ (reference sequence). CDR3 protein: CASMIGGNEQFF. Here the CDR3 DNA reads TGTGCCAGCATGATAGGGGGTAATGAGCAGTTCTTC.

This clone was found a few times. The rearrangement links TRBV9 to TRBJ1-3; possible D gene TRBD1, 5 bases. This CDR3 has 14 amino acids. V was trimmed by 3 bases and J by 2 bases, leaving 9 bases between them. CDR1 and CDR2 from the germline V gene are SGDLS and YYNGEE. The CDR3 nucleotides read TGTGCCAGCAGCGCTCGGACACCTGGAAACACCATATATTTT. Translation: CASSARTPGNTIYF. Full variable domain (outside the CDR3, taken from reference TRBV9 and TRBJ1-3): DSGVTQTPKHLITATGQRVTLRCSPRSGDLSVYWYQQSLDQGLQFLIQYYNGEERAKGNILERFSAQQFPDLHSELNLSSLELGDSALYFCASSARTPGNTIYFGEGSWLTVV.

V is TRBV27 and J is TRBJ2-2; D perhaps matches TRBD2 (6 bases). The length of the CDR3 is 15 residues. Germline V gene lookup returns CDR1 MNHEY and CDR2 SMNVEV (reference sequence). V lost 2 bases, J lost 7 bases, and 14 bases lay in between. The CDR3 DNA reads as TGTGCCAGCAGTTTACGGGGTAGCGGTTACGGGGAGCTGTTTTTT. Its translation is CASSLRGSGYGELFF.

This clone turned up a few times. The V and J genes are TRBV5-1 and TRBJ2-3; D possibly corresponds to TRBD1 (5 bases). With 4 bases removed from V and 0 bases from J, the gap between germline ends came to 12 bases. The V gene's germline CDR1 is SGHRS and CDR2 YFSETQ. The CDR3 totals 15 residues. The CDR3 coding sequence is TGCGCCAGCAGCAGGGGTATCTCAAGCACAGATACGCAGTATTTT. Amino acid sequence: CASSRGISSTDTQYF.

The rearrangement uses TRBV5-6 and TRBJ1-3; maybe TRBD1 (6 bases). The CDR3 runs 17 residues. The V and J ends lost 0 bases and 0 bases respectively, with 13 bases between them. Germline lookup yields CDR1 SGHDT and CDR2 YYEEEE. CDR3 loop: CASSLVGTQSSGNTIYF. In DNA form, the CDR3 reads TGTGCCAGCAGCTTGGTGGGGACACAGAGCTCTGGAAACACCATATATTTT.

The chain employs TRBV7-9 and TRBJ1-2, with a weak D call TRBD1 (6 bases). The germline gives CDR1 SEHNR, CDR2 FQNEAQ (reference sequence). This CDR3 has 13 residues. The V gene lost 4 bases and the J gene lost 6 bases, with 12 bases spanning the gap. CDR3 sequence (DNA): TGTGCCAGCAGCTCAATACAGGGAAATGGCTACACCTTC. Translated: CASSSIQGNGYTF.

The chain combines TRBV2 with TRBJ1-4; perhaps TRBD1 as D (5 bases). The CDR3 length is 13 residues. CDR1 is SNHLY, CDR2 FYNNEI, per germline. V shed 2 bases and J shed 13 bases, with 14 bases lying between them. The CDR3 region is CASSESPRGVLFF. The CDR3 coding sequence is TGTGCCAGCAGTGAATCTCCCCGGGGGGTACTGTTTTTT.

The CDR3 loop reads CASSLLGAGDPHGYTF. CDR3 DNA: TGCGCCAGCAGCTTGTTAGGGGCAGGGGATCCCCATGGCTACACCTTC. This chain connects TRBV5-1 to TRBJ1-2; the D gene is possibly TRBD1 (6 bases). This CDR3 region has 16 residues. V lost 1 base, J lost 6 bases, and 19 bases lay in between. CDR1 is SGHRS and CDR2 is YFSETQ in the germline V gene. The complete variable domain, with remaining parts taken from reference TRBV5-1 and TRBJ1-2, reads KAGVTQTPRYLIKTRGQQVTLSCSPISGHRSVSWYQQTPGQGLQFLFEYFSETQRNKGNFPGRFSGRQFSNSRSEMNVSTLELGDSALYLCASSLLGAGDPHGYTFGSGTRLTVV.

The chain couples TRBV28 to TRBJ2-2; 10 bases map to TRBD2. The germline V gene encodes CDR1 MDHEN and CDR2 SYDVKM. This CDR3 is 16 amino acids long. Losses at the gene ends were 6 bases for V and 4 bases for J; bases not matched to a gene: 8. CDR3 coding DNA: TGTGCCAGCAGGTTTAGCGGGGGGTACGGCACCGGGGAGCTGTTTTTT. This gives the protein CASRFSGGYGTGELFF.

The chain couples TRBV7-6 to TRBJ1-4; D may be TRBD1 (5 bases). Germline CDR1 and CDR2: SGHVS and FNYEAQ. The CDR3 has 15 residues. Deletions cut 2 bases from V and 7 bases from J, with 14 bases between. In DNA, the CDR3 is TGTGCCAGCAGCTTAAGGGCGGGGGTTGGTGAAAAACTGTTTTTT. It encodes CASSLRAGVGEKLFF.